One sample yielded the 8 T cell receptor beta chains listed below, sequenced in a study of patients and donors after allogeneic stem cell transplantation. TCRdb called the RT-PCR reads again in MiXCR, with one record for every CDR3 protein. The table includes about 110,000 distinct CDR3 sequences, approximately 40% detected once. The sample consisted of blood, either unsorted or a sorted T cell fraction (not recorded which). Receptors originate from a human donor who was either an allogeneic HSCT recipient or a stem cell or donor lymphocyte infusion donor (not recorded which). It is not recorded whose cells these are; they may come from a transplant donor.

CDR3 residues: CSVVKRTERAFF. For the CDR3, the DNA is TGCAGCGTTGTTAAGCGGACAGAGCGAGCTTTCTTT. The V and J genes are TRBV29-1 and TRBJ1-1, with D maybe TRBD1 (6 bases). This CDR3 is 12 amino acids long. CDR1 is SQVTM and CDR2 is ANQGSEA in the germline V gene. V dropped 4 bases and J dropped 10 bases, with 16 bases sitting between them. The complete variable domain, with remaining parts taken from reference TRBV29-1 and TRBJ1-1, reads SAVISQKPSRDICQRGTSLTIQCQVDSQVTMMFWYRQQPGQSLTLIATANQGSEATYESGFVIDKFPISRPNLTFSTLTVSNMSPEDSSIYLCSVVKRTERAFFGQGTRLTVV.

This clonotype was seen repeatedly, ten times or more. The gene calls are TRBV6-5 and TRBJ1-5; D is unclear. CDR3 length: 14 amino acids. V lost 2 bases to trimming and J lost 5 bases, with 10 bases between them. The germline CDR1 and CDR2 sequences are MNHEY and SVGAGI. CDR3 sequence reads: CASSYGPAYQPQHF. The CDR3 bases are TGTGCCAGCAGTTACGGGCCAGCTTATCAGCCCCAGCATTTT.

The chain carries TRBV27 and TRBJ1-1, with 8 bases fitting TRBD1. Unmatched junction bases numbered 4, after V lost 4 bases and J lost 3 bases. Germline CDR1 MNHEY, CDR2 SMNVEV (reference sequence). This CDR3 comprises 14 residues. CDR3 nucleotides: TGTGCCAGCAGTTCGGACAGGGCGGACACTGAAGCTTTCTTT. Translated: CASSSDRADTEAFF.

This clonotype was seen a few times. V usage is TRBV20-1 and J usage is TRBJ1-5; 8 bases are a match to TRBD1. CDR3 length equals 16 residues. Per the germline V gene, CDR1 is DFQATT and CDR2 is SNEGSKA (reference sequence). The V segment lost 0 bases and the J segment 6 bases; nucleotides outside the gene matches: 10. CDR3 DNA sequence: TGCAGTGCTAGAGATGCGGGCAGGGGGCACGGTCAGCCCCAGCATTTT. Translating gives CSARDAGRGHGQPQHF.

The chain employs TRBV7-8 and TRBJ1-3; weak D call: TRBD1 (5 bases). The CDR3 has 12 residues. Germline assignment: CDR1 SGHVS and CDR2 FQNEAQ. Trimming cost V 3 bases and J 6 bases, with 6 bases left between them. The CDR3 sequence is CASSLTVNTIYF. In DNA, the CDR3 is TGTGCCAGCAGCTTGACAGTAAACACCATATATTTT.

Ten or more counts support this clonotype. The V gene is TRBV9, the J gene TRBJ1-1; unclear D gene. The germline CDR1 and CDR2 sequences are SGDLS and YYNGEE. Trimming cost V 2 bases and J 4 bases, with 15 bases left between them. This CDR3 spans 15 amino acids. This chain's CDR3 is CASSVGWVMGTEAFF. The DNA for the CDR3 is TGTGCCAGCAGCGTTGGATGGGTGATGGGCACTGAAGCTTTCTTT.

This clonotype came up a few times. This chain connects TRBV29-1 to TRBJ2-3; D ambiguous. This CDR3 spans 12 amino acids. The ends were cut back, 8 bases at V and 5 bases at J, with 14 bases in the middle. Germline V gene data show CDR1 as SQVTM and CDR2 as ANQGSEA. The CDR3 sequence: CSQSPVQDTQYF. In nucleotides, the CDR3 is TGCAGCCAATCCCCCGTTCAAGATACGCAGTATTTT.

The rearrangement uses TRBV11-2 and TRBJ2-3, with 14 bases fitting TRBD2. The CDR3 contains 20 residues. V lost 2 bases to trimming and J lost 1 base; unmatched junction nucleotides: 11. Germline V gene lookup returns CDR1 SGHAT and CDR2 FQNNGV. CDR3 DNA: TGTGCCAGCAGCTTACCCCAGACTAGCGGGAGGGCCTCGGGCACAGATACGCAGTATTTT. The encoded protein is CASSLPQTSGRASGTDTQYF.